This is a list of T cell receptor beta chains from one sample in a study of T cell responses to AZD1222 COVID-19 vaccine. Assay used: immunoSEQ multiplex PCR; TCRdb lists only in-frame clones, some missing. In the table there are about 130,000 clones, approximately 85% of which are singletons. Sample: peripheral blood, taken on day 0 of AZD1222 vaccination. These TCRs come from an adult in good health. Both conserved end residues are part of each CDR3. D genes are given only for firm matches. Size is stated for part of the rows, as once, few or many counts, or as a class when the clone is expanded.

d_gene	abundance	v_gene	j_gene	CDR3nt	CDR3aa
-	-	TRBV4-1	TRBJ1-6	TGCGCCAGCAGCCAAGGAAATGGGAAGGCCTTGGGGTCACCCCTCCACTTT	CASSQGNGKALGSPLHF
TRBD1	-	TRBV24-1	TRBJ2-3	TGTGCCACCAGTGATCCCCCGACAGGGGGAGGCACAGATACGCAGTATTTT	CATSDPPTGGGTDTQYF
-	-	TRBV6-5	TRBJ2-7	TGTGCCATACAGGGTATGGGCTACGAGCAGTACTTC	CAIQGMGYEQYF
-	-	TRBV4-2	TRBJ2-7	TGTGCCAGCAGCCAAGGTCCAGCTGTCTACGAGCAGTACTTC	CASSQGPAVYEQYF
TRBD2	-	TRBV4-1	TRBJ2-7	TGCGCCAGCAGCCACAAACTAGCGGTAAGCTCCTACGAGCAGTACTTC	CASSHKLAVSSYEQYF
-	-	TRBV19	TRBJ1-4	TGTGCCAGTAGTATTACCACTGGAACTAATGAAAAACTGTTTTTT	CASSITTGTNEKLFF
-	-	TRBV4-1	TRBJ1-1	TGCGCCAGCAGCCAAGGTCAGCTAAGGGGGAACACTGAAGCTTTCTTT	CASSQGQLRGNTEAFF
-	few	TRBV5-1	TRBJ1-6	TGCGCCAGCAGCACAGGGACCGCCTATAATTCACCCCTCCACTTT	CASSTGTAYNSPLHF
-	-	TRBV10-1	TRBJ2-5	TGCGCCAGCAGTGAGCGGGAGACCCAGTACTTC	CASSERETQYF
-	-	TRBV27	TRBJ2-3	TGTGCCAGCAAGGAACGCCAACGCACAGATACGCAGTATTTT	CASKERQRTDTQYF
TRBD2	-	TRBV6-1	TRBJ2-1	TGTGCCAGCAGTGAACCGGGACTAGTAGACAATGAGCAGTTCTTC	CASSEPGLVDNEQFF
-	-	TRBV14	TRBJ1-2	TGTGCCAGCAGCCAAGCACTCCCATTCGGGGGGCGGTGGAACTATGGCTACACCTTC	CASSQALPFGGRWNYGYTF
-	-	TRBV2	TRBJ2-3	TGTGCCAGCAGTGTCCCACTAGCTGGGGTATCTAGCACAGATACGCAGTATTTT	CASSVPLAGVSSTDTQYF
-	-	TRBV5-1	TRBJ1-2	TGCGCCAGCAGCTTGGAGGGGACCCCCGGGAGCTACACCTTC	CASSLEGTPGSYTF
-	-	TRBV29-1	TRBJ2-5	TGCAGCGTTGAAGGGGGGGCGCAGTACCAAGAGACCCAGTACTTC	CSVEGGAQYQETQYF
TRBD2	-	TRBV24-1	TRBJ2-1	TGTGCCACCAGTGACCCGACTAGCGGATCCTACAATGAGCAGTTCTTC	CATSDPTSGSYNEQFF
-	-	TRBV18	TRBJ1-2	TGTGCCAGCTCTGATCGCTATGGCTACACCTTC	CASSDRYGYTF
-	-	TRBV14	TRBJ1-1	TGTGCCAGCAGCCTTCTAGGGGGGTTCGGTAGTGAAGCTTTCTTT	CASSLLGGFGSEAFF
-	-	TRBV18	TRBJ2-7	TGTGCCAGCTCACCACCGAACAGGGCGGAGGGCTACGAGCAGTACTTC	CASSPPNRAEGYEQYF
-	-	TRBV19	TRBJ2-7	TGTGCCAGTAGTATCCCTCGAGGCGAGCAGTACTTC	CASSIPRGEQYF
-	-	TRBV6-5	TRBJ1-1	TGTGCCAGCAGTTACTCCCCAGGGATGAACACTGAAGCTTTCTTT	CASSYSPGMNTEAFF
TRBD1	-	TRBV18	TRBJ1-6	TGTGCCAGCTCACAAGACAGGGCTAATTCACCCCTCCACTTT	CASSQDRANSPLHF
TRBD1	-	TRBV13	TRBJ1-2	TGTGCCAGCAGCGTAAGGGACAGGCGATACTATGGCTACACCTTC	CASSVRDRRYYGYTF
TRBD2	-	TRBV5-1	TRBJ2-3	TGCGCCAGCAGCTTGGGGGCTAGCGGGAATGCAGATACGCAGTATTTT	CASSLGASGNADTQYF
TRBD1	-	TRBV7-2	TRBJ1-5	TGTGCCAGCAGCTCACCATTCCCGGACAGGGAAGATCAGCCCCAGCATTTT	CASSSPFPDREDQPQHF
-	-	TRBV6-1	TRBJ1-1	TGTGCCAGCAGGAGACCCCAGCGCATGAACACTGAAGCTTTCTTT	CASRRPQRMNTEAFF
-	-	TRBV19	TRBJ1-2	TGTGCCAGTAGCCCGACAGGACGAGGAGGCTACACCTTC	CASSPTGRGGYTF
-	-	TRBV18	TRBJ2-1	TGTGCCAGCTCACCACTCGCGACAAGCTCCTACAATGAGCAGTTCTTC	CASSPLATSSYNEQFF
-	-	TRBV7-9	TRBJ1-4	TGTGCCAGCAGCTTAGGAGAGGGACCTAAACTGTTTTTT	CASSLGEGPKLFF
TRBD1	-	TRBV19	TRBJ2-2	TGTGCCAGTAGTCCGGGACAGGGACCCGGGGAGCTGTTTTTT	CASSPGQGPGELFF
-	-	TRBV12-3/TRBV12-4	TRBJ2-7	TGTGCCAGCAACGGTGGGGTCCCCTACGAGCAGTACTTC	CASNGGVPYEQYF
-	-	TRBV7-9	TRBJ2-7	TGTGCCAGCAGCTCGCCTACTTCCTACGAGCAGTACTTC	CASSSPTSYEQYF
-	once	TRBV3-1/TRBV3-2	TRBJ1-5	TGTGCCAGCAGCCAAAATACTCAGCCCCAGCATTTT	CASSQNTQPQHF
TRBD1	-	TRBV6-5	TRBJ1-2	TGTGCCAGCAGCCGGGACAGGGGGCATTATGGCTACACCTTC	CASSRDRGHYGYTF
TRBD1	few	TRBV2	TRBJ1-2	TGTGCCAGCAGTGGCGCCGGAACAGGGGATGGCTACACCTTC	CASSGAGTGDGYTF
-	-	TRBV11-2	TRBJ1-2	TGTGCCAGCAGCTTAACAGGAGGCCGAGATGGCTACACCTTC	CASSLTGGRDGYTF